This T cell receptor (beta chain) was sequenced for a study of lymphopenia after photon versus proton radiotherapy. Study-wide results and caveats: Under photons, naive T cells and diversity fell while effector/memory populations rose.

The trim removed 5 bases at V and 3 bases at J, leaving 7 bases unmatched. CDR1 and CDR2 (germline): MNHNY, SVGAGI (reference sequence). The CDR3 has 16 residues. The protocol was immunoSEQ multiplex PCR, while the TCRdb copy is restricted to in-frame clones and leaves out a portion. The table lists tens of thousands of clones, about 85% of them singletons. To note about this clone: Its specificity is not known.

The specimen comprised peripheral blood, sampled from a patient treated with photon-based radiotherapy. The clonotype comes from a man aged 40-55 years with gastric cancer. The chain links TRBV6-6 to TRBJ2-3, with 11 bases lining up with TRBD2. CDR3 residues: CASSNLLAGVTDTQYF. CDR3 DNA: TGTGCCAGCAGTAACTTACTAGCGGGGGTTACAGATACGCAGTATTTT.